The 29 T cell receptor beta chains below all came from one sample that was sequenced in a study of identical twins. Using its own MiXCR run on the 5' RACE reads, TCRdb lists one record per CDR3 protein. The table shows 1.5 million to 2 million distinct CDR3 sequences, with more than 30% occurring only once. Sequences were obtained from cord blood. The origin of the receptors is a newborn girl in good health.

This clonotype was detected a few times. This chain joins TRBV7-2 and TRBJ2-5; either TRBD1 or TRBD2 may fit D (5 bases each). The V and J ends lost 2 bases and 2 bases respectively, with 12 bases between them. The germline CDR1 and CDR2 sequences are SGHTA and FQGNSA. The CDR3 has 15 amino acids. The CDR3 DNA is TGTGCCAGCAGCTTAATCGGGACCCTACAAGAGACCCAGTACTTC. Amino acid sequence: CASSLIGTLQETQYF.

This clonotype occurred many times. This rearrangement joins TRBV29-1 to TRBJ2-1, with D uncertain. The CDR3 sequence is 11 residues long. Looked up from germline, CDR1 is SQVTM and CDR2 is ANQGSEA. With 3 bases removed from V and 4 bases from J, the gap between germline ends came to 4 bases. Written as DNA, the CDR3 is TGCAGCGTTGACGAATACAATGAGCAGTTCTTC. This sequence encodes CSVDEYNEQFF.

The CDR3 sequence: CASSQADRRKGGYTF. CDR3 sequence (DNA): TGTGCCAGCAGCCAAGCCGACAGGAGGAAAGGCGGCTACACCTTC. The gene calls are TRBV3-1 and TRBJ1-2; tentative D call: TRBD1 (6 bases). The CDR3 is 15 amino acids. V lost 1 base and J 8 bases, leaving 17 bases between the germline ends. The V gene's germline CDR1 is LGHDT and CDR2 YNNKEL (reference sequence).

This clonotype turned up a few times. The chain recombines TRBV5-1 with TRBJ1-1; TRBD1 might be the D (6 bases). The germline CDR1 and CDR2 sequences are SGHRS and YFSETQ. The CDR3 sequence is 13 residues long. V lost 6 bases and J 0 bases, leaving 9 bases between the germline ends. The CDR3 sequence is CASTGDMNTEAFF. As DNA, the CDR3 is TGCGCCAGCACAGGGGACATGAACACTGAAGCTTTCTTT.

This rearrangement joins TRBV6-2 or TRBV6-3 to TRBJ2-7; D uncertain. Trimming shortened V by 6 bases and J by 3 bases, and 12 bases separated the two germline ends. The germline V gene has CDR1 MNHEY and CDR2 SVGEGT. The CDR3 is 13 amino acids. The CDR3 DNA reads TGTGCCAGCAGCCCCCAGGAATTCTACGAGCAGTACTTC. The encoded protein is CASSPQEFYEQYF.

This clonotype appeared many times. CDR3 DNA sequence: TGTGCCAGCGTTCTTGGGGTGCGTGTATATCCCAACTATGGCTACACCTTC. Translated, it gives CASVLGVRVYPNYGYTF. This chain joins TRBV12-3 or TRBV12-4 and TRBJ1-2; D gene ambiguous. Trimming took 8 bases from V and 2 from J, leaving 24 bases between them. This CDR3 has 17 residues.

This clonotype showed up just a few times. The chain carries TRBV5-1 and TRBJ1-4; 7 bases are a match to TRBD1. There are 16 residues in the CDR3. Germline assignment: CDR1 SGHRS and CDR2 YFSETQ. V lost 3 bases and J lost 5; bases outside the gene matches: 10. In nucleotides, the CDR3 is TGCGCCAGCAGCTCTGAGGGGGCGTGGGGAAATGAAAAACTGTTTTTT. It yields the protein CASSSEGAWGNEKLFF.

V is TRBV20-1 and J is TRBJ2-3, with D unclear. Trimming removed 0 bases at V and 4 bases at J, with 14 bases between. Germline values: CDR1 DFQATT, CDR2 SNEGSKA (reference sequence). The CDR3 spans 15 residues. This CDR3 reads CSAREVQTAADTQYF. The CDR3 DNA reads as TGCAGTGCTAGAGAAGTCCAGACGGCGGCAGATACGCAGTATTTT.

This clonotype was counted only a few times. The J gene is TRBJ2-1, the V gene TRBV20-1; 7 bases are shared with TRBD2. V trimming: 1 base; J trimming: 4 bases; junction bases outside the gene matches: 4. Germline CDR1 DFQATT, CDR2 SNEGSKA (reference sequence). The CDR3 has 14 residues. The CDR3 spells CSARASSGYNEQFF. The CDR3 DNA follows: TGCAGTGCTAGAGCGTCTAGCGGATACAATGAGCAGTTCTTC.

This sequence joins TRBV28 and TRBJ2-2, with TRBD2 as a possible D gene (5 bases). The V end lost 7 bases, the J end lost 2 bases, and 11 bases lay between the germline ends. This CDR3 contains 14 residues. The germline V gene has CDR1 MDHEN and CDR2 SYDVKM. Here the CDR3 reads CASKTIYNTGELFF. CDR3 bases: TGTGCCAGCAAGACTATCTATAACACCGGGGAGCTGTTTTTT. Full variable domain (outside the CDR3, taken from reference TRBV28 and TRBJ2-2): DVKVTQSSRYLVKRTGEKVFLECVQDMDHENMFWYRQDPGLGLRLIYFSYDVKMKEKGDIPEGYSVSREKKERFSLILESASTNQTSMYLCASKTIYNTGELFFGEGSRLTVL.

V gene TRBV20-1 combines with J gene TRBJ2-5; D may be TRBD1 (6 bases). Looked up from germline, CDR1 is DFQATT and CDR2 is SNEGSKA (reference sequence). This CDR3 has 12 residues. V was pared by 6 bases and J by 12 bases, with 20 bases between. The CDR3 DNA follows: TGCAGTGCAACTGGACGACAGGCTCTTAAGTACTTC. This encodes CSATGRQALKYF.

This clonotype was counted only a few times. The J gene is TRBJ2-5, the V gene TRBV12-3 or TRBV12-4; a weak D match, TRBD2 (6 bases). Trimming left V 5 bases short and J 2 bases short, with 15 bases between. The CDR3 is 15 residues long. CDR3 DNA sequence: TGTGCCAGCAGTAACCTCCGGGACTCGCAAGAGACCCAGTACTTC. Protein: CASSNLRDSQETQYF.

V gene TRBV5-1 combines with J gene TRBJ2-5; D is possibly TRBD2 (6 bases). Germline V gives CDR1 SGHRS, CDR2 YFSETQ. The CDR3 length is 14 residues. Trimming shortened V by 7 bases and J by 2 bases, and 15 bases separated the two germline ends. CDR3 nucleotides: TGCGCCAGCCGTTTCGGGAGTGGGCAAGAGACCCAGTACTTC. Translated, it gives CASRFGSGQETQYF.

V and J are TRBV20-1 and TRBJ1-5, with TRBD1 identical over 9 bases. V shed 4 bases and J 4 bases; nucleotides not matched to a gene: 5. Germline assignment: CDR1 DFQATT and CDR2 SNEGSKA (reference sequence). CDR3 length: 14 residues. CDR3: CSAIRDRANQPQHF. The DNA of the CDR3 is TGCAGTGCTATTCGGGACAGGGCGAATCAGCCCCAGCATTTT.

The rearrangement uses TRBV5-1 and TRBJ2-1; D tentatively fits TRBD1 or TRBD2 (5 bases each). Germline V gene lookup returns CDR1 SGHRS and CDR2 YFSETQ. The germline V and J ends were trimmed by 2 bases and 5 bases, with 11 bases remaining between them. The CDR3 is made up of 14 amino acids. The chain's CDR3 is CASSFRDANNEQFF. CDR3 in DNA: TGCGCCAGCAGCTTCCGGGACGCAAACAATGAGCAGTTCTTC.

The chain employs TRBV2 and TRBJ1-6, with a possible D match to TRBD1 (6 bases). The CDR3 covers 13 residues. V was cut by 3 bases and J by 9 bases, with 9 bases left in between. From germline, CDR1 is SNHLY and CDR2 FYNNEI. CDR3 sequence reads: CASSDRGSSPLHF. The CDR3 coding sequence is TGTGCCAGCAGTGACAGGGGAAGTTCACCCCTCCACTTT.

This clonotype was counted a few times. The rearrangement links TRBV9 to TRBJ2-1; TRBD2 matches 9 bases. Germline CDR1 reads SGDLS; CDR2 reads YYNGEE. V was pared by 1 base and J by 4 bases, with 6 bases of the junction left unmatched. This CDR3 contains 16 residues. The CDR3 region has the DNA TGTGCCAGCAGCGTAATAGTAACTAGCGGGTACAATGAGCAGTTCTTC. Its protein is CASSVIVTSGYNEQFF. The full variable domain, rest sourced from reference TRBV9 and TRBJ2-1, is DSGVTQTPKHLITATGQRVTLRCSPRSGDLSVYWYQQSLDQGLQFLIQYYNGEERAKGNILERFSAQQFPDLHSELNLSSLELGDSALYFCASSVIVTSGYNEQFFGPGTRLTVL.

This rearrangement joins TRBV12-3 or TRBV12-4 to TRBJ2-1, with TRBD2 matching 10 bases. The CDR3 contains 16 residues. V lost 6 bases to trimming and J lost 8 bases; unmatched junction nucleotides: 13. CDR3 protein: CASSPSGGAPFHEQFF. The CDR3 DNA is TGTGCCAGCAGCCCCAGCGGGGGGGCTCCGTTTCATGAGCAGTTCTTC.

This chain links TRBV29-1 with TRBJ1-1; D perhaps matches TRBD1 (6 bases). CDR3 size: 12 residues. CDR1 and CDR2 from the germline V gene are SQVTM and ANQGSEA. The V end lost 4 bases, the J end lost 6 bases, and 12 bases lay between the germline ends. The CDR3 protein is CSVGRDTSEAFF. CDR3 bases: TGCAGCGTTGGTCGGGACACCTCTGAAGCTTTCTTT.

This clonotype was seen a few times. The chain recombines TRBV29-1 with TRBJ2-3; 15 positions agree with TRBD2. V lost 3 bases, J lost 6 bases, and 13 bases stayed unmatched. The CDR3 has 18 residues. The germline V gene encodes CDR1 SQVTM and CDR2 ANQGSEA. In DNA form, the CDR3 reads TGCAGCGTTGACAAAAGCCCCTGGACTAGCGGGAGGGGGGATACGCAGTATTTT. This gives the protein CSVDKSPWTSGRGDTQYF.

CDR3 sequence: CASSLLRDRGYEQYF. The CDR3 DNA reads as TGTGCCAGCAGCTTACTCCGGGACAGGGGATACGAGCAGTACTTC. The rearrangement joins TRBV13 to TRBJ2-4; TRBD1 agrees at 10 bases. The last part of the DNA fits TRBJ2-7 better; the J call may be wrong. Germline assignment: CDR1 PRHDT and CDR2 FYEKMQ (reference sequence). This CDR3 is 15 amino acids long.

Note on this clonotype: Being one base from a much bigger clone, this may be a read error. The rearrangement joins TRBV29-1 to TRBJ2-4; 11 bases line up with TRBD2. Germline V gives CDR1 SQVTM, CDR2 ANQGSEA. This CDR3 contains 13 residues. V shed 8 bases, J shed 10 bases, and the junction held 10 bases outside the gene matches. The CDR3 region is CSSRPGLAEIQYF. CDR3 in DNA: TGCAGCTCCCGACCGGGACTAGCGGAGATTCAGTACTTC. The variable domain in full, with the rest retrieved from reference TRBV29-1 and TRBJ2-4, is SAVISQKPSRDICQRGTSLTIQCQVDSQVTMMFWYRQQPGQSLTLIATANQGSEATYESGFVIDKFPISRPNLTFSTLTVSNMSPEDSSIYLCSSRPGLAEIQYFGAGTRLSVL.

CDR3 residues: CSARGLKTYEQYF. CDR3 bases: TGCAGTGCTAGAGGACTAAAAACCTACGAGCAGTACTTC. The chain couples TRBV20-1 to TRBJ2-7, with TRBD2 as a possible D gene (5 bases). Deletions cut 1 base from V and 2 bases from J, with 9 bases between. The CDR3 consists of 13 residues. Germline V CDR1 and CDR2: DFQATT, SNEGSKA (reference sequence).

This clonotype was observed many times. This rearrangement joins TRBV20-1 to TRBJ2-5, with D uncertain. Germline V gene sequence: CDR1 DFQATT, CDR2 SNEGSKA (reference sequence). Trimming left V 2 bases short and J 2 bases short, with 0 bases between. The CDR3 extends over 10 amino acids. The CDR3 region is CSARQETQYF. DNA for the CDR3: TGCAGTGCTAGACAAGAGACCCAGTACTTC.

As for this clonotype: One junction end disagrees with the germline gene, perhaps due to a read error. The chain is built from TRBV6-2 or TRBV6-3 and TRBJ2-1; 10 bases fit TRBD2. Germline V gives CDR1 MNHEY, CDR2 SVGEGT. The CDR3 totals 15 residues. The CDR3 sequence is CAGSYGSGGPNEQFF. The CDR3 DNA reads TGTGCCGGCAGTTATGGTAGCGGGGGGCCCAATGAGCAGTTCTTC.

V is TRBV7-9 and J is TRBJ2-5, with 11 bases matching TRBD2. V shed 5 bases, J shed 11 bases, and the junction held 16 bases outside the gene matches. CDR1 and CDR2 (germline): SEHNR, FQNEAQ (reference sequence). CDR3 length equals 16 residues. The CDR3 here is CASSLPSGGRCNEQYF. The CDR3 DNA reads TGTGCCAGCAGCCTTCCTAGCGGGGGGAGGTGCAATGAGCAGTACTTC. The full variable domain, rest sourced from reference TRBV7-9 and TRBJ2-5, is DTGVSQNPRHKITKRGQNVTFRCDPISEHNRLYWYRQTLGQGPEFLTYFQNEAQLEKSRLLSDRFSAERPKGSFSTLEIQRTEQGDSAMYLCASSLPSGGRCNEQYFGPGTRLLVL.

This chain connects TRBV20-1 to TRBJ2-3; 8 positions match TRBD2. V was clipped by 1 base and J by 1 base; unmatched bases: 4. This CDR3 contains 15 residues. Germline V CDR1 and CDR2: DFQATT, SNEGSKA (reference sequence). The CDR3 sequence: CSARVPGLGTDTQYF. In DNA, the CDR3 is TGCAGTGCTAGAGTTCCGGGACTAGGCACAGATACGCAGTATTTT.

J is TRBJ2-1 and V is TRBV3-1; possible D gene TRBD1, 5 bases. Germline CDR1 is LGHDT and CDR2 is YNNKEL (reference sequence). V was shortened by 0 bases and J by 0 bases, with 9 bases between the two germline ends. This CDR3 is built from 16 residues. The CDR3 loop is CASSQDPQGSYNEQFF. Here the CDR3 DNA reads TGTGCCAGCAGCCAAGATCCCCAGGGCTCCTACAATGAGCAGTTCTTC.

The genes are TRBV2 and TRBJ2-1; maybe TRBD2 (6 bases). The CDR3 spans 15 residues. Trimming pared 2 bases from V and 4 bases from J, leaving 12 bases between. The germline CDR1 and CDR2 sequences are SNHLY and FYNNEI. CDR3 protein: CASSEMWGDYNEQFF. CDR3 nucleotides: TGTGCCAGCAGTGAAATGTGGGGGGATTACAATGAGCAGTTCTTC. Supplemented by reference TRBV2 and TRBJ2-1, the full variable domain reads EPEVTQTPSHQVTQMGQEVILRCVPISNHLYFYWYRQILGQKVEFLVSFYNNEISEKSEIFDDQFSVERPDGSNFTLKIRSTKLEDSAMYFCASSEMWGDYNEQFFGPGTRLTVL.